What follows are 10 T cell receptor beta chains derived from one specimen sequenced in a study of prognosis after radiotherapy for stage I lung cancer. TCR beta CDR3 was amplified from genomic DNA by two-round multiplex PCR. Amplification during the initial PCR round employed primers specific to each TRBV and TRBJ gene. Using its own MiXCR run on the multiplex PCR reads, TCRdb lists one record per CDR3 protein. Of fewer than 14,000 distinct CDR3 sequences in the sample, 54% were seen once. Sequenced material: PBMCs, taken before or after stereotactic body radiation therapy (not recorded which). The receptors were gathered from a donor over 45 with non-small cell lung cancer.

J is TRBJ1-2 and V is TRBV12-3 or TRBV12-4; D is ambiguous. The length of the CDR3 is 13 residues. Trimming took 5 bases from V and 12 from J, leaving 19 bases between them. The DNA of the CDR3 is TGTGCCAGCAGTGCACTTCTTGTTCGGCGCAACACCTTC. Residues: CASSALLVRRNTF.

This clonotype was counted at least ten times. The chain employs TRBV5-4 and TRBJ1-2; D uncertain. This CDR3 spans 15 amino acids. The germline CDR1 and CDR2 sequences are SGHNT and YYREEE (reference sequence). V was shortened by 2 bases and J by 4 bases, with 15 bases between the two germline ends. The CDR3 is CASSFDSARIYGYTF. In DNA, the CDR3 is TGTGCCAGCAGCTTTGATTCCGCCAGGATCTATGGCTACACCTTC.

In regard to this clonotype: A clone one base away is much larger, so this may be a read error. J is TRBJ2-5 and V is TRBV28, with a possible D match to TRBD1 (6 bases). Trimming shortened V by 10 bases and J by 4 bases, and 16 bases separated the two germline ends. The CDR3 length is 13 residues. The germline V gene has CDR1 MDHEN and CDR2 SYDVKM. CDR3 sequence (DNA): TGTGCCACTCTACATAGGGGGTCAGAGACCCAGTACTTC. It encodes CATLHRGSETQYF. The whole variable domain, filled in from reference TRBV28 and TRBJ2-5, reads DVKVTQSSRYLVKRTGEKVFLECVQDMDHENMFWYRQDPGLGLRLIYFSYDVKMKEKGDIPEGYSVSREKKERFSLILESASTNQTSMYLCATLHRGSETQYFGPGTRLLVL.

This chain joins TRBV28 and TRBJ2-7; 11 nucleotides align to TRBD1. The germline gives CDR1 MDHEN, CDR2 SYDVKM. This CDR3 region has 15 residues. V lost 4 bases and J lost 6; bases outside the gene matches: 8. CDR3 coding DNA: TGTGCCAGCAGTTCTCCCGGGACAGGGGGGATCGAGCAGTACTTC. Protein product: CASSSPGTGGIEQYF.

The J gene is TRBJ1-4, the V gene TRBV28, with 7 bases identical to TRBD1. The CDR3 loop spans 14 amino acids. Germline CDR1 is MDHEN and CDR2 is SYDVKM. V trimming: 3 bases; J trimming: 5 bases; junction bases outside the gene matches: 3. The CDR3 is CASSLAGGNEKLFF. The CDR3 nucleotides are TGTGCCAGCAGTTTGGCAGGGGGGAATGAAAAACTGTTTTTT.

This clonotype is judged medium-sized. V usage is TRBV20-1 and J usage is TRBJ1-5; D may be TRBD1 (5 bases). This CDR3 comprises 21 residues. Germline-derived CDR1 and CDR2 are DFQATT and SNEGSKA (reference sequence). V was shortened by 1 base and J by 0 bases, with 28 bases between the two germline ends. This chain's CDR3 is CSARVPPPRAGRENSNQPQHF. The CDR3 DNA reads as TGCAGTGCTAGAGTGCCGCCCCCACGGGCAGGGAGGGAAAATAGCAATCAGCCCCAGCATTTT.

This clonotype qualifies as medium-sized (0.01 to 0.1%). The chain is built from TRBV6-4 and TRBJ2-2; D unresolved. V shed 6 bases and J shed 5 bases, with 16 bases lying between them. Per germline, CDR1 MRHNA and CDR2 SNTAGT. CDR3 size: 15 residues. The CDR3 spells CASSHRPERTGELFF. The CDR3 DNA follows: TGTGCCAGCAGCCACCGTCCCGAAAGGACCGGGGAGCTGTTTTTT.

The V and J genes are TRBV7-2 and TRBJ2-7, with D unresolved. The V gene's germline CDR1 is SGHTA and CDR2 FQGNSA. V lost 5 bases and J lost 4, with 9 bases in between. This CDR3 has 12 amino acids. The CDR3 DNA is TGTGCCAGCAGCCGGTTCGGATACGAGCAGTACTTC. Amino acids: CASSRFGYEQYF.

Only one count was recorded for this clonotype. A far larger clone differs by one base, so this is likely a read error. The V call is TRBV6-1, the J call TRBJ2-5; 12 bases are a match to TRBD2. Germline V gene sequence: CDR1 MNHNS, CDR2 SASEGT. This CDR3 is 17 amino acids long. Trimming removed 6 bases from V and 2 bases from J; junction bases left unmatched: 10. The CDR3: CASRYPTGTSGQETQYF. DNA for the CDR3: TGTGCCAGCAGGTATCCGACCGGGACTAGCGGGCAAGAGACCCAGTACTTC.

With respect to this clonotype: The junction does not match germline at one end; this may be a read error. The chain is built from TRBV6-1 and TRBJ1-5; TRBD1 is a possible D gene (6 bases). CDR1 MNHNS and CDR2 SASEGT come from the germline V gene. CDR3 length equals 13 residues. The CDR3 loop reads CAIRGDSNHPQHF. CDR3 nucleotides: TGTGCCATCAGGGGTGATAGCAATCATCCCCAGCATTTT.